This passage covers 25 T cell receptor beta chains from one sample sequenced in a study of cytomegalovirus exposure and HLA in healthy donors. Assay used: immunoSEQ multiplex PCR; TCRdb lists only in-frame clones, some missing. Of about 150,000 clones listed, roughly 93% were seen once; the top ten hold less than 2%. Sequencing used PBMCs. The receptors derive from a man aged 18 to 29 in good health and CMV-seropositive.

V and J are TRBV28 and TRBJ1-2, with unresolved D. Germline V CDR1 and CDR2: MDHEN, SYDVKM. The V end lost 7 bases, the J end lost 0 bases, and 15 bases lay between the germline ends. There are 15 residues in the CDR3. CDR3 residues: CASTLLQASNYGYTF. For the CDR3, the DNA is TGTGCCAGCACCTTACTCCAGGCATCTAACTATGGCTACACCTTC.

In DNA form, the CDR3 reads TGTGCCAGCAGCTTAGCCTCCTTCGTGTTAAACAATGAGCAGTTCTTC. As protein: CASSLASFVLNNEQFF. This chain joins TRBV7-2 and TRBJ2-1, with unresolved D. Trimming cost V 0 bases and J 5 bases, with 14 bases left between them. Germline loops: CDR1 SGHTA, CDR2 FQGNSA. The CDR3 contains 16 residues.

The chain couples TRBV27 to TRBJ1-1; 7 nucleotides align to TRBD1. The V segment lost 0 bases and the J segment 4 bases; nucleotides outside the gene matches: 5. Per germline, CDR1 MNHEY and CDR2 SMNVEV (reference sequence). CDR3 length equals 15 residues. CDR3 sequence reads: CASSLSGGPGTEAFF. The CDR3 bases are TGTGCCAGCAGTTTATCAGGGGGCCCCGGCACTGAAGCTTTCTTT.

The rearrangement joins TRBV6-5 to TRBJ2-7; 8 bases are a match to TRBD2. Germline assignment: CDR1 MNHEY and CDR2 SVGAGI. J gave up 2 bases and V 7 bases, and 7 bases lay outside the gene matches. The CDR3 is made up of 14 amino acids. CDR3 residues: CASKTGSGAYEQYF. CDR3 coding DNA: TGTGCCAGCAAAACGGGTAGCGGGGCCTACGAGCAGTACTTC.

The V gene is TRBV19, the J gene TRBJ2-7, with 10 bases aligning to TRBD2. Germline assignment: CDR1 LNHDA and CDR2 SQIVND (reference sequence). The CDR3 totals 14 residues. Trimming cost V 3 bases and J 2 bases; bases outside gene matches: 1. DNA for the CDR3: TGTGCCAGTAGTATTACTAGCGGGACCTACGAGCAGTACTTC. It translates to CASSITSGTYEQYF.

The gene calls are TRBV11-3 and TRBJ1-1; tentatively, D is TRBD1 (5 bases). The germline CDR1 and CDR2 sequences are SGHNT and YENEEA. The CDR3 is made up of 12 amino acids. The ends were cut back, 8 bases at V and 3 bases at J, with 10 bases in the middle. Here the CDR3 reads CASGRGDTEAFF. CDR3 DNA: TGTGCCAGCGGACGGGGGGACACTGAAGCTTTCTTT.

V gene TRBV6-5 combines with J gene TRBJ1-5; D ambiguous. The CDR3 runs 14 residues. The germline V gene has CDR1 MNHEY and CDR2 SVGAGI. Deletions cut 5 bases from V and 3 bases from J, with 11 bases between. CDR3 amino acids: CASSNYSFNQPQHF. DNA for the CDR3: TGTGCCAGCAGTAATTACAGTTTCAATCAGCCCCAGCATTTT.

V usage is TRBV7-8 and J usage is TRBJ2-5; 13 nucleotides agree with TRBD2. Germline loops: CDR1 SGHVS, CDR2 FQNEAQ. The CDR3 is 17 residues long. J was trimmed by 5 bases and V by 5 bases; bases with no gene match: 11. The CDR3 DNA reads as TGTGCCAGCAGCCCAGGACTAGCGGGAGTGAGGGTGGAGACCCAGTACTTC. Its translation: CASSPGLAGVRVETQYF. Variable domain in full (rest from reference TRBV7-8 and TRBJ2-5): GAGVSQSPRYKVAKRGQDVALRCDPISGHVSLFWYQQALGQGPEFLTYFQNEAQLDKSGLPSDRFFAERPEGSVSTLKIQRTQQEDSAVYLCASSPGLAGVRVETQYFGPGTRLLVL.

V usage is TRBV15 and J usage is TRBJ2-3, with TRBD2 matching 14 bases. Germline CDR1 and CDR2: LNHNV and YYDKDF (reference sequence). Unmatched junction bases numbered 5, after V lost 0 bases and J lost 6 bases. The CDR3 is made up of 17 amino acids. This CDR3 is CATSRDTGLAGVDTQYF. As DNA, the CDR3 is TGTGCCACCAGCAGAGATACGGGACTAGCGGGAGTGGATACGCAGTATTTT.

The rearrangement joins TRBV5-5 to TRBJ2-2; D gene uncertain. From germline, CDR1 is SGHKS and CDR2 YYEKEE (reference sequence). Trimming took off 0 bases at V and 3 bases at J, with 12 bases between the two ends. The CDR3 extends over 16 amino acids. CDR3 nucleotide sequence: TGTGCCAGCAGCTTGGAACCACTCGTGTACACCGGGGAGCTGTTTTTT. This gives the protein CASSLEPLVYTGELFF.

This chain links TRBV7-3 with TRBJ2-2; 15 nucleotides match TRBD2. CDR1 and CDR2 from the germline V gene are SGHTA and FQGTGA. Trimming at V came to 1 base and at J to 6 bases, leaving 9 bases not matched to a gene. This CDR3 is 19 amino acids long. The CDR3 DNA is TGTGCCAGCAGCTTAAATGAGTTCGGACTAGCGGGAGGGTCCGGGGAGCTGTTTTTT. Translation: CASSLNEFGLAGGSGELFF. The variable domain in full, with the rest retrieved from reference TRBV7-3 and TRBJ2-2, is GAGVSQTPSNKVTEKGKYVELRCDPISGHTALYWYRQSLGQGPEFLIYFQGTGAADDSGLPNDRFFAVRPEGSVSTLKIQRTERGDSAVYLCASSLNEFGLAGGSGELFFGEGSRLTVL.

This chain connects TRBV21-1 to TRBJ2-7; the table's D gene call, TRBD1, was not cross checked with the DNA. TRBV21-1 represents a pseudogene. This CDR3 has 16 residues. CDR3 in amino acids: CASSKALRGYSYEQYF. The CDR3 DNA follows: TGTGCCAGCAGCAAAGCTTTAAGGGGTTACTCCTACGAGCAGTACTTC.

The J gene is TRBJ2-5, the V gene TRBV7-6; D is unresolved. The V gene's germline CDR1 is SGHVS and CDR2 FNYEAQ. The CDR3 has 15 amino acids. V lost 3 bases to trimming and J lost 5 bases, with 16 bases between them. CDR3 region: CASSFRAPPEETQYF. The CDR3 DNA is TGTGCCAGCAGCTTTCGAGCACCCCCGGAGGAGACCCAGTACTTC.

The table lists this clone with a few counts. The chain employs TRBV5-1 and TRBJ1-1; 8 bases match TRBD1. Germline CDR1 and CDR2: SGHRS and YFSETQ. V was clipped by 0 bases and J by 5 bases; unmatched bases: 6. The CDR3 spans 15 residues. The CDR3 region has the DNA TGCGCCAGCAGCTTGGAGAGGACAGGGAAGACTGAAGCTTTCTTT. Encoded protein: CASSLERTGKTEAFF.

This rearrangement joins TRBV28 to TRBJ1-1; D remains ambiguous. Deletions cut 6 bases from V and 10 bases from J, with 15 bases between. Germline V gene lookup returns CDR1 MDHEN and CDR2 SYDVKM. This CDR3 has 12 amino acids. CDR3 amino acids: CASSTTREVAFF. CDR3 nucleotide sequence: TGTGCCAGCAGCACGACTAGGGAGGTAGCTTTCTTT.

V and J are TRBV5-4 and TRBJ2-7; D possibly corresponds to TRBD1 (6 bases). This CDR3 spans 14 amino acids. V shed 2 bases and J shed 5 bases, with 14 bases lying between them. The germline V gene has CDR1 SGHNT and CDR2 YYREEE (reference sequence). As DNA, the CDR3 is TGTGCCAGCAGCTTTAGACAGGAAAAGAACGAGCAGTACTTC. It codes for CASSFRQEKNEQYF.

V usage is TRBV7-2 and J usage is TRBJ2-5; D perhaps matches TRBD1 (6 bases). This CDR3 contains 14 residues. Looked up from germline, CDR1 is SGHTA and CDR2 is FQGNSA. V lost 5 bases and J 2 bases, leaving 12 bases between the germline ends. CDR3 in DNA: TGTGCCAGCAGCATAAACACAGGGCAAGAGACCCAGTACTTC. As protein: CASSINTGQETQYF.

The chain joins TRBV27 to TRBJ2-2, with TRBD2 identical over 7 bases. Trimming took 2 bases from V and 4 from J; bases not matched to a gene: 7. Germline V lookup: CDR1 MNHEY, CDR2 SMNVEV (reference sequence). The CDR3 runs to 16 residues. This CDR3 reads CASSLVAGAGTGELFF. CDR3 coding DNA: TGTGCCAGCAGTTTAGTGGCGGGAGCGGGCACCGGGGAGCTGTTTTTT.

A remark on this clone: At one boundary the junction diverges from the germline segment, which might be a read error. This chain uses TRBV18 with TRBJ2-7, with D perhaps matching TRBD2 (7 bases). The CDR3 has 16 amino acids. Germline V gene sequence: CDR1 KGHSH, CDR2 LQKENI. CDR3 bases: TGTGCCAGCTCGCCACTGTATGGGGGCGGACTAGGGGAGCAGTACTTC. It codes for CASSPLYGGGLGEQYF.

This chain uses TRBV5-1 with TRBJ2-5; 9 nucleotides align to TRBD2. The CDR3 totals 15 residues. Losses at the gene ends were 0 bases for V and 5 bases for J; bases not matched to a gene: 5. Looked up from germline, CDR1 is SGHRS and CDR2 is YFSETQ. The CDR3 DNA reads as TGCGCCAGCAGCTTGGTCCTAGCGGGATTGGAGACCCAGTACTTC. Protein sequence: CASSLVLAGLETQYF.

CDR3 coding DNA: TGCGCCAGCAGCCCGTGGGCGCCCAAAGAGACCCAGTACTTC. Translated: CASSPWAPKETQYF. The chain uses TRBV5-1 and TRBJ2-5; D gene uncertain. Trimming stripped 4 bases from V and 3 bases from J, with 13 bases between. Looked up from germline, CDR1 is SGHRS and CDR2 is YFSETQ. The CDR3 has 14 residues.

The J gene is TRBJ2-5, the V gene TRBV4-1, with 10 bases that match TRBD1. CDR1 is MGHRA and CDR2 is YSYEKL in the germline V gene. V shed 5 bases, J shed 5 bases, and the junction held 14 bases outside the gene matches. This CDR3 comprises 17 residues. CDR3 coding DNA: TGCGCCAGCAGCTACCGATGGGGGACAGGGGAGGGTGAGACCCAGTACTTC. Protein: CASSYRWGTGEGETQYF.

This chain joins TRBV30 and TRBJ2-4, with 10 bases aligning to TRBD1. The V gene end was trimmed by 3 bases and the J gene end by 9 bases; junction bases not matched to a gene: 14. Germline CDR1 GTSNPN, CDR2 SVGIG (reference sequence). This CDR3 is 16 amino acids long. For the CDR3, the DNA is TGTGCCTGGAGCGTCCCCCGGGACAGGGGTTATACCATTCAGTACTTC. Protein sequence: CAWSVPRDRGYTIQYF.

Written as DNA, the CDR3 is TGTGCCAGCAGTGAGGTGGGGAGCCAGCCCCAGCATTTT. Translation: CASSEVGSQPQHF. This chain uses TRBV25-1 with TRBJ1-5; no clear D. In germline, CDR1 is MGHDK, CDR2 SYGVNS. Trimming left V 3 bases short and J 7 bases short, with 10 bases between. This CDR3 is built from 13 residues.

The chain's CDR3 is CASSSRTSEAYEQYF. The CDR3 DNA sequence: TGTGCCAGCAGCTCACGGACTAGCGAAGCCTACGAGCAGTACTTC. The chain carries TRBV7-2 and TRBJ2-7, with 9 nucleotides matching TRBD2. Germline values: CDR1 SGHTA, CDR2 FQGNSA. The CDR3 is made up of 15 amino acids. J was trimmed by 2 bases and V by 4 bases; bases with no gene match: 6. Combining the CDR3 with reference TRBV7-2 and TRBJ2-7 gives the whole variable domain GAGVSQSPSNKVTEKGKDVELRCDPISGHTALYWYRQSLGQGLEFLIYFQGNSAPDKSGLPSDRFSAERTGGSVSTLTIQRTQQEDSAVYLCASSSRTSEAYEQYFGPGTRLTVT.